Listed here are 31 T cell receptor beta chains from one sample, sequenced in a study of cytomegalovirus exposure and HLA in healthy donors. The PCR contained 60 Vbeta and 13 Jbeta primers. Data came from immunoSEQ multiplex PCR; TCRdb stores just in-frame clones and leaves some out. This sample has roughly 150,000 clones; just under 80% occur once, and the top ten carry approximately 4.3%. The sequenced material came from PBMCs. These receptors were obtained from a man aged 30-40 years in good health.

The chain couples TRBV5-1 to TRBJ2-3; 9 bases line up with TRBD1. Germline V gene data show CDR1 as SGHRS and CDR2 as YFSETQ. The trim removed 3 bases at V and 4 bases at J, leaving 6 bases unmatched. The CDR3 is made up of 15 amino acids. CDR3 sequence reads: CASSSTGGQSDTQYF. CDR3 sequence (DNA): TGCGCCAGCAGCTCTACAGGGGGCCAGTCAGATACGCAGTATTTT.

This rearrangement joins TRBV6-5 to TRBJ2-5; 11 positions match TRBD2. The J call may be in error: the DNA end matches TRBJ2-7 better. The CDR3 loop spans 14 amino acids. Germline V gene lookup returns CDR1 MNHEY and CDR2 SVGAGI. The CDR3 loop is CASTPTSGTYEQYF. Written as DNA, the CDR3 is TGTGCCAGCACCCCGACTAGCGGGACGTACGAGCAGTACTTC.

V usage is TRBV5-6 and J usage is TRBJ2-1; D might be TRBD2 (6 bases). Trimming stripped 2 bases from V and 0 bases from J, with 6 bases between. CDR3 size: 14 residues. Germline V gene lookup returns CDR1 SGHDT and CDR2 YYEEEE. CDR3 protein: CASSFGGSYNEQFF. Written as DNA, the CDR3 is TGTGCCAGCAGCTTCGGGGGCTCCTACAATGAGCAGTTCTTC. Variable domain in full (rest from reference TRBV5-6 and TRBJ2-1): DAGVTQSPTHLIKTRGQQVTLRCSPKSGHDTVSWYQQALGQGPQFIFQYYEEEERQRGNFPDRFSGHQFPNYSSELNVNALLLGDSALYLCASSFGGSYNEQFFGPGTRLTVL.

This clone is a singleton in its sample. The chain joins TRBV15 to TRBJ2-1; TRBD2 might be the D (6 bases). Germline V gene sequence: CDR1 LNHNV, CDR2 YYDKDF (reference sequence). CDR3 length: 16 amino acids. Trimming left V 0 bases short and J 1 base short, with 10 bases between. CDR3 bases: TGTGCCACCAGCAGAGATCCGGGAGTTTCCTACAATGAGCAGTTCTTC. It encodes CATSRDPGVSYNEQFF.

This clone was seen just once. The CDR3 is CASTWGRGSYNEQFF. The CDR3 nucleotides read TGTGCCAGCACTTGGGGCCGCGGGAGCTACAATGAGCAGTTCTTC. The rearrangement links TRBV7-9 to TRBJ2-1; 7 bases map to TRBD2. The CDR3 is made up of 15 amino acids. Germline trimming cut 7 bases from V and 3 bases from J; bases unmatched to any gene: 9. Germline-derived CDR1 and CDR2 are SEHNR and FQNEAQ (reference sequence).

The rearrangement joins TRBV7-2 to TRBJ1-5; D ambiguous. V was trimmed by 6 bases and J by 5 bases, leaving 8 bases between them. CDR3 size: 12 residues. Germline lookup yields CDR1 SGHTA and CDR2 FQGNSA. The CDR3 sequence is CASSFTHQPQHF. Here the CDR3 DNA reads TGTGCCAGCAGTTTCACTCATCAGCCCCAGCATTTT. Full variable domain (outside the CDR3, taken from reference TRBV7-2 and TRBJ1-5): GAGVSQSPSNKVTEKGKDVELRCDPISGHTALYWYRQSLGQGLEFLIYFQGNSAPDKSGLPSDRFSAERTGGSVSTLTIQRTQQEDSAVYLCASSFTHQPQHFGDGTRLSIL.

The chain is built from TRBV14 and TRBJ2-3; TRBD1 matches 7 bases. The CDR3 totals 13 residues. Germline V lookup: CDR1 SGHDN, CDR2 FVKESK. J was trimmed by 6 bases and V by 4 bases; bases with no gene match: 4. CDR3 amino acids: CASSRTGVDTQYF. DNA for the CDR3: TGTGCCAGCAGCCGAACAGGGGTGGATACGCAGTATTTT.

Written as DNA, the CDR3 is TGCGCCAGCAGCAGGCGGGGACAGACCTACGAGCAGTACTTC. Translating it yields CASSRRGQTYEQYF. The rearrangement links TRBV5-1 to TRBJ2-7, with D tentatively TRBD1 (7 bases). This CDR3 has 14 residues. Germline-derived CDR1 and CDR2 are SGHRS and YFSETQ. V was shortened by 4 bases and J by 2 bases, with 13 bases between the two germline ends.

This clone is a singleton in its sample. The chain has TRBV2 and TRBJ2-1, with TRBD2 matching 8 bases. CDR1 and CDR2 (germline): SNHLY, FYNNEI. The CDR3 is made up of 15 amino acids. The V and J ends lost 5 bases and 5 bases, in that order; junction bases with no gene match: 8. CDR3 amino acids: CASSPWAGGHNEQFF. As DNA, the CDR3 is TGTGCCAGCAGTCCCTGGGCGGGAGGCCACAATGAGCAGTTCTTC.

This rearrangement joins TRBV15 to TRBJ2-2; D perhaps matches TRBD1 (5 bases). The CDR3 runs to 15 residues. Between the trimmed V and J ends, which lost 3 bases and 7 bases, there was a span of 15 bases. The germline V gene has CDR1 LNHNV and CDR2 YYDKDF (reference sequence). The CDR3 region is CATSRGRSQGGELFF. The CDR3 DNA sequence: TGTGCCACCAGCAGGGGAAGGTCCCAGGGCGGGGAGCTGTTTTTT.

V usage is TRBV4-1 and J usage is TRBJ1-6; D unclear. Trimming shortened V by 7 bases and J by 10 bases, and 17 bases separated the two germline ends. The CDR3 spans 14 residues. Germline values: CDR1 MGHRA, CDR2 YSYEKL. CDR3 amino acids: CASKPGWLGSPLHF. The CDR3 nucleotides are TGCGCCAGCAAACCCGGGTGGTTAGGATCACCCCTCCACTTT.

The chain has TRBV19 and TRBJ1-1; D remains unclear. In germline, CDR1 is LNHDA, CDR2 SQIVND (reference sequence). V lost 4 bases and J 10 bases, leaving 19 bases between the germline ends. The CDR3 extends over 14 amino acids. The CDR3 region is CASSTRLPGLGAFF. CDR3 in DNA: TGTGCCAGTAGTACCCGACTGCCCGGGTTGGGAGCTTTCTTT.

CDR3 coding DNA: TGTGCCAGCAGCTTAAGGTGGGAGGGCCCGAAAGAGCAGTACTTC. Amino acid sequence: CASSLRWEGPKEQYF. The chain uses TRBV7-2 and TRBJ2-7, with 7 bases identical to TRBD2. This CDR3 contains 15 residues. V shed 2 bases and J 7 bases; nucleotides not matched to a gene: 11. Germline values: CDR1 SGHTA, CDR2 FQGNSA.

This sequence joins TRBV28 and TRBJ2-1, with 8 bases fitting TRBD1. The germline CDR1 and CDR2 sequences are MDHEN and SYDVKM. After removal of 6 bases from V and 8 bases from J, the junction contained 12 bases not matched to a gene. The CDR3 sequence is 15 residues long. CDR3 in DNA: TGTGCCAGCAGATTAGACAGGGGCCCCTCCTATGAGCAGTTCTTC. Residues: CASRLDRGPSYEQFF. The whole variable domain, filled in from reference TRBV28 and TRBJ2-1, reads DVKVTQSSRYLVKRTGEKVFLECVQDMDHENMFWYRQDPGLGLRLIYFSYDVKMKEKGDIPEGYSVSREKKERFSLILESASTNQTSMYLCASRLDRGPSYEQFFGPGTRLTVL.

This clone was picked up one time. V usage is TRBV11-2 and J usage is TRBJ2-7, with 12 bases that match TRBD1. Germline assignment: CDR1 SGHAT and CDR2 FQNNGV. V shed 3 bases, J shed 0 bases, and the junction held 6 bases outside the gene matches. The CDR3 loop spans 17 amino acids. The CDR3 DNA is TGTGCCAGCAGCTTGGGGACAGGGGGCTTCCACTCCTACGAGCAGTACTTC. It translates to CASSLGTGGFHSYEQYF.

J is TRBJ1-1 and V is TRBV11-2; D is possibly TRBD1 (5 bases). The germline V gene encodes CDR1 SGHAT and CDR2 FQNNGV. The CDR3 loop spans 13 amino acids. Trimming removed 1 base at V and 6 bases at J, with 9 bases between. This chain's CDR3 is CASSLVGGAEAFF. CDR3 nucleotides: TGTGCCAGCAGCTTAGTTGGGGGGGCTGAAGCTTTCTTT.

The chain carries TRBV14 and TRBJ2-7; 8 bases fit TRBD2. The germline V gene encodes CDR1 SGHDN and CDR2 FVKESK. J lost 6 bases, V lost 4 bases, and 11 bases had no gene match. The CDR3 length is 15 residues. In nucleotides, the CDR3 is TGTGCCAGCAGCCGAACTAGCGGCCGCCTAGCCGAGCAGTACTTC. This sequence encodes CASSRTSGRLAEQYF.

As to this clone: The junction and the germline gene differ at one end; a read error may be behind it. The sample contains more than one DNA sequence encoding this CDR3. The V call is TRBV5-4, the J call TRBJ1-2; D may be TRBD1 (5 bases). Germline V gives CDR1 SGHNT, CDR2 YYREEE (reference sequence). The CDR3 runs 14 residues. CDR3 in amino acids: CASSFKQANYGYTF. As DNA, the CDR3 is TGTGCCAGTAGCTTCAAACAGGCGAACTATGGCTACACCTTC.

This clone showed up just a few times. V gene TRBV29-1 combines with J gene TRBJ2-7, with D hard to call. Trimming took off 3 bases at V and 0 bases at J, with 9 bases between the two ends. Germline CDR1 reads SQVTM; CDR2 reads ANQGSEA. CDR3 length: 13 residues. Here the CDR3 DNA reads TGCAGCGTTGAGGCCGCTAGCTCCTACGAGCAGTACTTC. Protein: CSVEAASSYEQYF.

V is TRBV6-5 and J is TRBJ1-3; TRBD1 is a possible D gene (5 bases). Trimming took off 7 bases at V and 2 bases at J, with 9 bases between the two ends. CDR1 and CDR2 from the germline V gene are MNHEY and SVGAGI. The CDR3 is 13 amino acids. CDR3 sequence: CASKWGAGNTIYF. CDR3 in DNA: TGTGCCAGCAAGTGGGGGGCTGGAAACACCATATATTTT.

This clone is labeled medium-sized. This chain joins TRBV15 and TRBJ2-6, with D possibly TRBD2 on 6 matching bases. The germline V gene has CDR1 LNHNV and CDR2 YYDKDF (reference sequence). The CDR3 is 16 amino acids. V shed 1 base and J shed 4 bases, with 11 bases lying between them. The CDR3 region is CATSRARGTGANVLTF. CDR3 in DNA: TGTGCCACCAGCAGAGCGCGGGGAACCGGGGCCAACGTCCTGACTTTC.

The chain recombines TRBV19 with TRBJ2-7, with TRBD2 as a possible D gene (6 bases). V lost 1 base, J lost 4 bases, and 8 bases lay in between. The CDR3 contains 13 residues. Germline V gene data show CDR1 as LNHDA and CDR2 as SQIVND (reference sequence). CDR3 in DNA: TGTGCCAGTAGTATAGGGGAGGAGTACGAGCAGTACTTC. Protein product: CASSIGEEYEQYF.

V usage is TRBV29-1 and J usage is TRBJ2-3, with TRBD2 matching over 8 bases. The CDR3 loop spans 14 amino acids. Trimming removed 4 bases from V and 1 base from J; junction bases left unmatched: 4. Per germline, CDR1 SQVTM and CDR2 ANQGSEA. The CDR3, as DNA: TGCAGCGTTGCCGGGAGGGCCGGCACAGATACGCAGTATTTT. Its translation: CSVAGRAGTDTQYF.

V and J are TRBV6-5 and TRBJ2-7; D is ambiguous. The germline V and J ends were trimmed by 6 bases and 0 bases, with 12 bases remaining between them. Germline loops: CDR1 MNHEY, CDR2 SVGAGI. The CDR3 has 14 residues. As DNA, the CDR3 is TGTGCCAGCAGGCCGAGACACAGCTCCTACGAGCAGTACTTC. It encodes CASRPRHSSYEQYF.

V is TRBV9 and J is TRBJ2-1, with D possibly matching TRBD2 (6 bases). Germline values: CDR1 SGDLS, CDR2 YYNGEE. Trimming stripped 0 bases from V and 6 bases from J, with 10 bases between. The CDR3 consists of 14 residues. The CDR3 nucleotides read TGTGCCAGCAGCGTAGCGGGAGCGGCCAATGAGCAGTTCTTC. It specifies CASSVAGAANEQFF.

The gene calls are TRBV7-3 and TRBJ2-5; D unresolved. The CDR3 consists of 14 residues. V lost 5 bases, J lost 1 base, and 11 bases lay in between. Germline CDR1 SGHTA, CDR2 FQGTGA. CDR3 in amino acids: CASSPQASQETQYF. The CDR3 nucleotides read TGTGCCAGCAGCCCGCAAGCTTCCCAAGAGACCCAGTACTTC.

This sequence joins TRBV25-1 and TRBJ2-5; 8 bases align to TRBD2. CDR1 is MGHDK, CDR2 SYGVNS, per germline. The CDR3 has 15 residues. Losses at the gene ends were 7 bases for V and 2 bases for J; bases not matched to a gene: 9. In nucleotides, the CDR3 is TGTGCCAGCACCACCGGGGGGGGCCCTCAAGAGACCCAGTACTTC. Its protein is CASTTGGGPQETQYF.

The V and J genes are TRBV27 and TRBJ2-3, with 8 bases identical to TRBD2. The junction had 8 bases not matched to a gene; V was cut back by 5 bases and J by 7 bases. CDR3 size: 14 residues. Germline lookup yields CDR1 MNHEY and CDR2 SMNVEV (reference sequence). CDR3 in amino acids: CASSPSGSANTQYF. CDR3 DNA: TGTGCCAGCAGTCCCAGCGGGAGCGCAAATACGCAGTATTTT.

The rearrangement joins TRBV4-3 to TRBJ2-5, with TRBD2 matching over 8 bases. There are 16 residues in the CDR3. The junction had 8 bases not matched to a gene; V was cut back by 0 bases and J by 5 bases. Per germline, CDR1 LGHNA and CDR2 YSLEER. The CDR3 region is CASSQDRSSGLETQYF. Written as DNA, the CDR3 is TGCGCCAGCAGCCAAGATAGGTCTAGCGGGTTGGAGACCCAGTACTTC.

The rearrangement uses TRBV15 and TRBJ2-7; 8 positions match TRBD1. CDR3 length: 16 amino acids. The V and J ends lost 0 bases and 3 bases, in that order; junction bases with no gene match: 7. Germline assignment: CDR1 LNHNV and CDR2 YYDKDF (reference sequence). This CDR3 is CATSRDGGTGHYEQYF. In nucleotides, the CDR3 is TGTGCCACCAGCAGAGATGGAGGGACAGGCCACTACGAGCAGTACTTC.

The chain couples TRBV7-9 to TRBJ2-7; TRBD2 matches 7 bases. V shed 5 bases, J shed 2 bases, and the junction held 9 bases outside the gene matches. The germline V gene encodes CDR1 SEHNR and CDR2 FQNEAQ (reference sequence). This CDR3 has 15 residues. CDR3 amino acids: CASSGPSGGAYEQYF. The DNA for the CDR3 is TGTGCCAGCAGCGGCCCTAGCGGAGGGGCCTACGAGCAGTACTTC. Full variable domain (outside the CDR3, taken from reference TRBV7-9 and TRBJ2-7): DTGVSQNPRHKITKRGQNVTFRCDPISEHNRLYWYRQTLGQGPEFLTYFQNEAQLEKSRLLSDRFSAERPKGSFSTLEIQRTEQGDSAMYLCASSGPSGGAYEQYFGPGTRLTVT.